The T cell receptor (beta chain) under discussion was sequenced for a study of T cell responses to AZD1222 COVID-19 vaccine. As for the study in general: Researchers grouped second doses given at about 4 or about 12 weeks into one pool.

The assay was immunoSEQ multiplex PCR, and TCRdb's table has in-frame clones only and misses some. This table holds 90,000 to 120,000 clones, around 90% found once. Study-wide results and caveats: Regions 160-218 and 743-854 held dominance among vaccine-associated CD4 TCRs, which spanned spike. No repertoire was sampled before or during the peak T cell response, only after it.

Germline trimming cut 3 bases from V and 0 bases from J; bases unmatched to any gene: 10. Germline V gene data show CDR1 as SGHRS and CDR2 as YFSETQ. The CDR3 runs to 19 residues. Concerning this clone itself: Its cognate antigen is unknown.

The sequencing used peripheral blood, collected on day 0 of AZD1222 vaccination. This clonotype originated in an adult in good health. This chain connects TRBV5-1 to TRBJ1-6; 9 bases agree with TRBD1. CDR3 nucleotide sequence: TGCGCCAGCAGCTCCTCCGGGACAGGGACTTACTCCTATAATTCACCCCTCCACTTT. Translated, it gives CASSSSGTGTYSYNSPLHF.